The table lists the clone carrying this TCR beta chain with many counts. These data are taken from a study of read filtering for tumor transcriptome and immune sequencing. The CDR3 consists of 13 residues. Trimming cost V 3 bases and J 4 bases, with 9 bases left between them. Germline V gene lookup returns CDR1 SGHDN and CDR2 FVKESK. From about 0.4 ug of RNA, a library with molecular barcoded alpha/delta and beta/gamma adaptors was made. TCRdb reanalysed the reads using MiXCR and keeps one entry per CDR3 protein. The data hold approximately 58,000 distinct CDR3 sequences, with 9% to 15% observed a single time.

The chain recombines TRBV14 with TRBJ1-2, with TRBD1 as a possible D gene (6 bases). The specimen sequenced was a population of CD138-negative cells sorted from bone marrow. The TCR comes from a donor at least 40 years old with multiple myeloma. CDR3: CASSHGQIYGYTF. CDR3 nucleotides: TGTGCCAGCAGCCACGGACAGATCTATGGCTACACCTTC.